These T cell receptor beta chains were read from a single sample in a study of shared clonotypes between healthy human individuals. The repertoire was sequenced with immunoSEQ multiplex PCR; TCRdb's copy has only in-frame clones and lacks some. The repertoire holds about 680,000 clones, less than 80% seen once, with 1.5% to 2% in the top ten. Material: memory CD4+ T cells sorted from blood. These receptors all stem from a woman in her thirties in good health. The CDR3 runs from the conserved cysteine through the conserved F or W. Fields, in order: D gene, J gene, clone size, V gene, CDR3 protein, CDR3 DNA. D genes are given only for firm matches. A clone size is listed for some rows: how often the clone was seen (once, few, many), or a class if it is expanded.

D: NA
J: TRBJ1-5
size: NA
V: TRBV15
CDR3: CATSRSYQPQHF
DNA: TGTGCCACCAGCAGATCATATCAGCCCCAGCATTTT

D: NA
J: TRBJ1-1
size: NA
V: TRBV30
CDR3: CAWTAITVNTEAFF
DNA: TGTGCCTGGACCGCGATCACAGTAAACACTGAAGCTTTCTTT

D: NA
J: TRBJ2-7
size: many
V: TRBV11-2
CDR3: CASSSFRERGTYEQYF
DNA: TGTGCCAGCAGCTCATTCCGGGAGAGGGGTACCTACGAGCAGTACTTC

D: TRBD1
J: TRBJ1-5
size: NA
V: TRBV6-6
CDR3: CASSPLGQGNQPQHF
DNA: TGTGCCAGCAGTCCCCTGGGACAGGGCAATCAGCCCCAGCATTTT

D: TRBD1
J: TRBJ2-7
size: few
V: TRBV19
CDR3: CASSQDRGYEQYF
DNA: TGTGCCAGTAGTCAGGACAGGGGCTACGAGCAGTACTTC

D: TRBD2
J: TRBJ2-3
size: NA
V: TRBV5-1
CDR3: CASSPPGLAGVGKDTQYF
DNA: TGCGCCAGCAGCCCCCCGGGACTAGCGGGAGTAGGGAAAGATACGCAGTATTTT

D: TRBD2
J: TRBJ2-2
size: NA
V: TRBV7-8
CDR3: CASSGTSGSTGELFF
DNA: TGTGCCAGCTCGGGGACTAGCGGCAGCACCGGGGAGCTGTTTTTT

D: NA
J: TRBJ1-5
size: NA
V: TRBV11-2
CDR3: CASSVQVGQPQHF
DNA: TGTGCCAGCAGCGTTCAGGTTGGCCAGCCCCAGCATTTT

D: TRBD2
J: TRBJ2-5
size: once
V: TRBV19
CDR3: CASKPGLASETQYF
DNA: TGTGCCAGTAAACCGGGACTAGCGTCTGAGACCCAGTACTTC

D: NA
J: TRBJ1-1
size: NA
V: TRBV30
CDR3: CAWTGSGTEAFF
DNA: TGTGCCTGGACAGGGTCTGGGACTGAAGCTTTCTTT

D: TRBD1
J: TRBJ2-7
size: once
V: TRBV28
CDR3: CASSPTQGVGEQYF
DNA: TGTGCCAGCAGTCCCACCCAGGGGGTCGGGGAGCAGTACTTC

D: NA
J: TRBJ2-7
size: NA
V: TRBV10-2
CDR3: CASSWTGFYEQYF
DNA: TGCGCCAGCAGTTGGACTGGATTCTACGAGCAGTACTTC

D: NA
J: TRBJ2-2
size: few
V: TRBV7-9
CDR3: CASSLEVWELFF
DNA: TGTGCCAGCAGCTTAGAGGTTTGGGAGCTGTTTTTT

D: NA
J: TRBJ2-7
size: NA
V: TRBV2
CDR3: CASQWNSYEQYF
DNA: TGTGCCAGCCAGTGGAACTCCTACGAGCAGTACTTC

D: TRBD1
J: TRBJ2-5
size: NA
V: TRBV29-1
CDR3: CSVGTGGETQYF
DNA: TGCAGCGTTGGGACAGGGGGAGAGACCCAGTACTTC

D: NA
J: TRBJ1-5
size: NA
V: TRBV25-1
CDR3: CASSEWGDQPQHF
DNA: TGTGCCAGCAGTGAATGGGGGGACCAGCCCCAGCATTTT

D: NA
J: TRBJ2-2
size: NA
V: TRBV5-1
CDR3: CASSLLRVTTGELFF
DNA: TGCGCCAGCAGCTTGCTACGGGTTACCACCGGGGAGCTGTTTTTT

D: NA
J: TRBJ1-5
size: NA
V: TRBV19
CDR3: CATTFRSGNQPQHF
DNA: TGTGCCACCACCTTCAGGAGTGGCAATCAGCCCCAGCATTTT

D: TRBD2
J: TRBJ2-7
size: NA
V: TRBV28
CDR3: CASSEGLAGGPARAEQYF
DNA: TGTGCCAGCAGTGAAGGACTAGCGGGAGGGCCAGCTCGCGCCGAGCAGTACTTC

D: TRBD2
J: TRBJ2-2
size: NA
V: TRBV19
CDR3: CASSRDYPTGELFF
DNA: TGTGCCAGTAGCCGGGACTACCCCACCGGGGAGCTGTTTTTT

D: TRBD1
J: TRBJ1-2
size: NA
V: TRBV29-1
CDR3: CSVEQGAYGYTF
DNA: TGCAGCGTCGAGCAGGGGGCTTATGGCTACACCTTC

D: TRBD1
J: TRBJ1-2
size: NA
V: TRBV6-1
CDR3: CASSAGTGDGYTF
DNA: TGTGCCAGCAGCGCCGGGACAGGGGACGGCTACACCTTC

D: NA
J: TRBJ2-7
size: NA
V: TRBV6-1
CDR3: CASSSHQSWGNEQYF
DNA: TGTGCCAGCAGTTCCCACCAGTCCTGGGGGAACGAGCAGTACTTC

D: NA
J: TRBJ2-5
size: NA
V: TRBV18
CDR3: CASSPGPIETQYF
DNA: TGTGCCAGCTCACCCGGGCCGATAGAGACCCAGTACTTC

D: NA
J: TRBJ1-2
size: NA
V: TRBV7-2
CDR3: CASTMTTNYGYTF
DNA: TGTGCCAGCACCATGACAACAAACTATGGCTACACCTTC

D: NA
J: TRBJ2-3
size: NA
V: TRBV10-2
CDR3: CASSERGATDTQYF
DNA: TGCGCCAGCAGTGAAAGAGGGGCTACAGATACGCAGTATTTT